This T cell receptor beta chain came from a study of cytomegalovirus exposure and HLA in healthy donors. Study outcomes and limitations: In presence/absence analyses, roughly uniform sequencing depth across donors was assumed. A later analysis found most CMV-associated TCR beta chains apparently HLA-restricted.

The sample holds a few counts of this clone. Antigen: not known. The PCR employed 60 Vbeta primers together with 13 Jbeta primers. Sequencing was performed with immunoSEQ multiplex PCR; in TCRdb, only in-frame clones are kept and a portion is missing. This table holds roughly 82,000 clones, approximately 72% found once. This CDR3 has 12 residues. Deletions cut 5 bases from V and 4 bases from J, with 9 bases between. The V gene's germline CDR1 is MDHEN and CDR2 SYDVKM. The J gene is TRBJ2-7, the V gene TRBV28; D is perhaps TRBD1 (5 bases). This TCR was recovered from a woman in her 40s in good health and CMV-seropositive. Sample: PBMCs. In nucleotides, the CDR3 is TGTGCCAGCAGTCTCAGACAGTACGAGCAGTACTTC. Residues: CASSLRQYEQYF.